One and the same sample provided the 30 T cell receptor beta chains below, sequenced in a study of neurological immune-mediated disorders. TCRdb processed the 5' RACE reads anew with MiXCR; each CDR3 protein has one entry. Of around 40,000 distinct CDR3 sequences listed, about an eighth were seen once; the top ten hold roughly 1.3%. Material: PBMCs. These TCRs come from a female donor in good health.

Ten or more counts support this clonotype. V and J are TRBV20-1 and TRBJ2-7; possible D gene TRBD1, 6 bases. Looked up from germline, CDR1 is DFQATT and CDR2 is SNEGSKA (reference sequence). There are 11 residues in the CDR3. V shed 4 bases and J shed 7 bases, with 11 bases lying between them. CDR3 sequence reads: CSAIRGKEQYF. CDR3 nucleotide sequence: TGCAGTGCTATCAGGGGAAAGGAGCAGTACTTC.

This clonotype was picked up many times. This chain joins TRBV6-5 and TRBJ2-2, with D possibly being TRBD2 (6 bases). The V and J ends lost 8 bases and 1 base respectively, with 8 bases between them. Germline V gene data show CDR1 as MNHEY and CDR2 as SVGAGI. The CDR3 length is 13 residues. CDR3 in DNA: TGTGCCAGCGGGACTCAGAACACCGGGGAGCTGTTTTTT. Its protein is CASGTQNTGELFF.

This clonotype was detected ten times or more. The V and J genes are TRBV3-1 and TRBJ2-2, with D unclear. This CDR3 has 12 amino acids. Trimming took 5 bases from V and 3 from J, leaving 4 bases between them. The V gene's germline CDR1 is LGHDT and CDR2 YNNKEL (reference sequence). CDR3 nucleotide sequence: TGTGCCAGCAGCTACTACACCGGGGAGCTGTTTTTT. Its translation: CASSYYTGELFF.

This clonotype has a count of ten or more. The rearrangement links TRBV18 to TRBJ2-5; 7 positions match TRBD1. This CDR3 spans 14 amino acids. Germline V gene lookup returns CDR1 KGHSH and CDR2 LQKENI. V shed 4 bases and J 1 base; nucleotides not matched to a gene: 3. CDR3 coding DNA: TGTGCCAGCTCACTCTGGGACAGCCAAGAGACCCAGTACTTC. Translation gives CASSLWDSQETQYF.

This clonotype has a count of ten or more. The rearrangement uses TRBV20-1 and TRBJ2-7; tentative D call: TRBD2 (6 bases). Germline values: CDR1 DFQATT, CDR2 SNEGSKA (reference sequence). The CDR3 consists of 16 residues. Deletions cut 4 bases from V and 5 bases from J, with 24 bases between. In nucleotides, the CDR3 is TGCAGTGCTATGATCCCGACCGGGACTTCTCGTGACGAGCAGTACTTC. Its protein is CSAMIPTGTSRDEQYF.

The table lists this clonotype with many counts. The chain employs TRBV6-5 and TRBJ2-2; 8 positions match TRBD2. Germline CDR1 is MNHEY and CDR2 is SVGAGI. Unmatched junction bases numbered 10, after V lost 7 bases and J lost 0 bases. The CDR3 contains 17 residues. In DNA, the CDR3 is TGTGCCAGCACCGCACTAGGACTAGCCGCGAACACCGGGGAGCTGTTTTTT. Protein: CASTALGLAANTGELFF.

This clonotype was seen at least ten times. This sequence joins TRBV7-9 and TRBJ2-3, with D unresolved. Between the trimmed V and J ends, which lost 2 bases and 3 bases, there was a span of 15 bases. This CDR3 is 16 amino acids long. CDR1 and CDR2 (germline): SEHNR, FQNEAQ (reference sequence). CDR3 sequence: CASSLTQTPMTDTQYF. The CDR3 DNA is TGTGCCAGCAGCTTAACGCAGACTCCGATGACAGATACGCAGTATTTT.

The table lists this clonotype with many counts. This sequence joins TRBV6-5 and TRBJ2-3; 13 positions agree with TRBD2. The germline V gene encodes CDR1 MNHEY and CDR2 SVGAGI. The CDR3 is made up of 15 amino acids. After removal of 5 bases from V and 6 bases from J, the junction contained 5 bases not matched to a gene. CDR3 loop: CASSRGLAGEDTQYF. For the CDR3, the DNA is TGTGCCAGCAGTCGAGGACTAGCGGGAGAGGATACGCAGTATTTT.

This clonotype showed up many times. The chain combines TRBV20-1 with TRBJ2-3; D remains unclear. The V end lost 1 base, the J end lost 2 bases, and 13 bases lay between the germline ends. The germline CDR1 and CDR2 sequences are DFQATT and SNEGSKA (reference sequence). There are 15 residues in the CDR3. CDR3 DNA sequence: TGCAGTGCTAGAGTAGGGCAAACCCTCACAGATACGCAGTATTTT. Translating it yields CSARVGQTLTDTQYF.

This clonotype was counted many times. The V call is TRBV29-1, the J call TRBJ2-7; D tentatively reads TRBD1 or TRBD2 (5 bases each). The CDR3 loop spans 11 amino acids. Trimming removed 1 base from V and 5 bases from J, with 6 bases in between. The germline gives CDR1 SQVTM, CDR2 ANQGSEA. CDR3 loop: CSVEGGDEQYF. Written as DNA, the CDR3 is TGCAGCGTTGAAGGAGGGGACGAGCAGTACTTC.

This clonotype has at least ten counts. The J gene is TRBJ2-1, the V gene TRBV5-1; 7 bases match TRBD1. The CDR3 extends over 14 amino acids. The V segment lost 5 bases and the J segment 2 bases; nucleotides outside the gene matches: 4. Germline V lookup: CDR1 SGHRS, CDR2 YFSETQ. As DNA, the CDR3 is TGCGCCAGCAGTGGGGGACAGACCTACAATGAGCAGTTCTTC. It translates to CASSGGQTYNEQFF.

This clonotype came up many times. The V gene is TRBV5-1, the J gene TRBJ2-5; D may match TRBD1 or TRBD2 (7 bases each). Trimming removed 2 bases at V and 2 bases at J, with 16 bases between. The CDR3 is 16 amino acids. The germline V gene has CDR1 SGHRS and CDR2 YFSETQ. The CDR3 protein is CASSFQGGILQETQYF. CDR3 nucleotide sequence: TGCGCCAGCAGCTTTCAGGGGGGGATTTTACAAGAGACCCAGTACTTC.

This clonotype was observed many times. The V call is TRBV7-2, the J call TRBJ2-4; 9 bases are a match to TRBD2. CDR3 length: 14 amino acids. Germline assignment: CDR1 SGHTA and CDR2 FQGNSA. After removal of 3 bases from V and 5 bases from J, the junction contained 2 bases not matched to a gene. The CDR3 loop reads CASSFGGGENIQYF. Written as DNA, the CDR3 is TGTGCCAGCAGCTTCGGCGGGGGGGAAAACATTCAGTACTTC. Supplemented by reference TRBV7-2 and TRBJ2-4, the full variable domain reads GAGVSQSPSNKVTEKGKDVELRCDPISGHTALYWYRQSLGQGLEFLIYFQGNSAPDKSGLPSDRFSAERTGGSVSTLTIQRTQQEDSAVYLCASSFGGGENIQYFGAGTRLSVL.

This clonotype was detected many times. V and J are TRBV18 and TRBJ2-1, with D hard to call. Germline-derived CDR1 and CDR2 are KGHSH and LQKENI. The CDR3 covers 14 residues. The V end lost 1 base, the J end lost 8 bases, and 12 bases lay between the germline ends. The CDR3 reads CASSPQVGSDEQFF. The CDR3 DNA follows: TGTGCCAGCTCACCACAGGTCGGATCCGATGAGCAGTTCTTC.

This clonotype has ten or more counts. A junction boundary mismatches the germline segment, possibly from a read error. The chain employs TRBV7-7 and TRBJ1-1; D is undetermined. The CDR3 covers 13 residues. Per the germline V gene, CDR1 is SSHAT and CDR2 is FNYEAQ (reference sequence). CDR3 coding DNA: TGTGCTAGCAGCCGCCAGGAGAACACTGAAGCTTTCTTT. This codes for CASSRQENTEAFF.

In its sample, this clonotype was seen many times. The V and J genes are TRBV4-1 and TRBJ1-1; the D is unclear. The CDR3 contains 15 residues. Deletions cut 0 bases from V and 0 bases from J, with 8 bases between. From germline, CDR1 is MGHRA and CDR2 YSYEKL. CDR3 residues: CASSQDLGVNTEAFF. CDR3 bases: TGCGCCAGCAGCCAAGATCTGGGTGTGAACACTGAAGCTTTCTTT.

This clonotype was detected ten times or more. The CDR3: CSVTLAGVQETQYF. In nucleotides, the CDR3 is TGCAGCGTGACCTTAGCGGGAGTCCAAGAGACCCAGTACTTC. The chain carries TRBV29-1 and TRBJ2-5, with 9 bases lining up with TRBD2. Germline values: CDR1 SQVTM, CDR2 ANQGSEA. V was pared by 6 bases and J by 1 base, with 6 bases of the junction left unmatched. The CDR3 covers 14 residues.

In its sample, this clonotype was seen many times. Here the CDR3 reads CSVEQGVSEKLFF. DNA of the CDR3: TGCAGCGTTGAACAGGGGGTATCGGAAAAACTGTTTTTT. The chain is built from TRBV29-1 and TRBJ1-4; 7 bases match TRBD1. Trimming cost V 2 bases and J 8 bases; bases outside gene matches: 5. The CDR3 extends over 13 amino acids. Germline V gives CDR1 SQVTM, CDR2 ANQGSEA. Based on the CDR3 plus reference TRBV29-1 and TRBJ1-4, the full variable domain is SAVISQKPSRDICQRGTSLTIQCQVDSQVTMMFWYRQQPGQSLTLIATANQGSEATYESGFVIDKFPISRPNLTFSTLTVSNMSPEDSSIYLCSVEQGVSEKLFFGSGTQLSVL.

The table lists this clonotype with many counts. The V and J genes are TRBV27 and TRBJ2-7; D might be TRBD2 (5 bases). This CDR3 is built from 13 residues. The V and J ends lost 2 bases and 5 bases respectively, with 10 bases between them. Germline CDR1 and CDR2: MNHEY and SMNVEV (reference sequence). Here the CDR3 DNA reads TGTGCCAGCAGTTTAAGGGCCGGGGACGAGCAGTACTTC. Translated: CASSLRAGDEQYF.

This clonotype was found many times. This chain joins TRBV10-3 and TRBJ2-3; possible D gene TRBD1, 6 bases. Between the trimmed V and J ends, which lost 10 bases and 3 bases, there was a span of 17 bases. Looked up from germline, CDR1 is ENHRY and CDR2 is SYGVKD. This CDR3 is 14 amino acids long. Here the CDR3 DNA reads TGTGCCACCGGGACACCCGAAGGGACAGATACGCAGTATTTT. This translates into CATGTPEGTDTQYF.

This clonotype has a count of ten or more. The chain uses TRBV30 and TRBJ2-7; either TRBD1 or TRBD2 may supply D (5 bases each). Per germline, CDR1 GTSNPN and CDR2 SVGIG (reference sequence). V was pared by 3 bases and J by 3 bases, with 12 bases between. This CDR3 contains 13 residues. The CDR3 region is CAWSPGGFYEQYF. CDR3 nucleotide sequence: TGTGCCTGGAGCCCTGGGGGTTTCTACGAGCAGTACTTC.

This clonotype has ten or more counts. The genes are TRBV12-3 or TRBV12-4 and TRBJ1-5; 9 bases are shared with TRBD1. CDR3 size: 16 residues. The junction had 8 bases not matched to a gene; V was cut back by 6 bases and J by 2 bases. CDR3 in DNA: TGTGCCAGCAGCGCAGATCGGACAGGGGGCAATCAGCCCCAGCATTTT. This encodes CASSADRTGGNQPQHF.

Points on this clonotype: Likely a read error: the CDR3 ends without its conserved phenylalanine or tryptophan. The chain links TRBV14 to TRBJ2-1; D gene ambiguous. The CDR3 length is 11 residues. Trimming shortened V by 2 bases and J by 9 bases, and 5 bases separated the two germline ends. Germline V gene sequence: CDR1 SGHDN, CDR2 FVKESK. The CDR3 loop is CASSQITEQFI. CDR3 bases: TGTGCCAGCAGCCAAATAACTGAGCAGTTCATC.

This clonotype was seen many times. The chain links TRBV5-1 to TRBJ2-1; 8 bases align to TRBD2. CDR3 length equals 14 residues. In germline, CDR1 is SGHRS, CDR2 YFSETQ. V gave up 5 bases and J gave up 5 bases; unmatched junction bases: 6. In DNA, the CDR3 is TGCGCCAGCAGGGGGCTTAGCGGGGACAATGAGCAGTTCTTC. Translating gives CASRGLSGDNEQFF. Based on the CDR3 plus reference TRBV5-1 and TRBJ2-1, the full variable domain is KAGVTQTPRYLIKTRGQQVTLSCSPISGHRSVSWYQQTPGQGLQFLFEYFSETQRNKGNFPGRFSGRQFSNSRSEMNVSTLELGDSALYLCASRGLSGDNEQFFGPGTRLTVL.

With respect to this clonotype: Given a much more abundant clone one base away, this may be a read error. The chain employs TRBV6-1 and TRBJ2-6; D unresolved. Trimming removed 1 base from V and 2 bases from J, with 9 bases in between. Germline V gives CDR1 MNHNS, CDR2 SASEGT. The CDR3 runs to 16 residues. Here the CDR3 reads CASSEDSGTGANVLTF. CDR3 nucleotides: TGTGCCAGCAGTGAAGACAGTGGAACTGGGGCCAACGTCCTGACTTTC.

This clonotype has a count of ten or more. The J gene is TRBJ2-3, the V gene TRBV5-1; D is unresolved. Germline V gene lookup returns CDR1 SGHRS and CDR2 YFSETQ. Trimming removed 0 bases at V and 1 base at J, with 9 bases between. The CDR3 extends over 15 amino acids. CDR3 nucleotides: TGCGCCAGCAGCTTGGGAGTGAGCCGCACAGATACGCAGTATTTT. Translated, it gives CASSLGVSRTDTQYF.

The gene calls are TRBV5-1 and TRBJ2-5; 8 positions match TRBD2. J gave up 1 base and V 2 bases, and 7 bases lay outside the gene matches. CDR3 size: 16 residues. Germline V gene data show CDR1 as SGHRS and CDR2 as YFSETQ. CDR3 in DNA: TGCGCCAGCAGCTTCGGGAGGGCAGTGGCCCAAGAGACCCAGTACTTC. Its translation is CASSFGRAVAQETQYF.

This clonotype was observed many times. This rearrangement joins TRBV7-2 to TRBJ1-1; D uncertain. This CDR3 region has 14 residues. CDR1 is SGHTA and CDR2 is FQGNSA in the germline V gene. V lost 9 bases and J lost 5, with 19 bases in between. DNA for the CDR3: TGTGCCAGTACAGAGGTTATTACCCGGACTGAAGCTTTCTTT. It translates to CASTEVITRTEAFF.

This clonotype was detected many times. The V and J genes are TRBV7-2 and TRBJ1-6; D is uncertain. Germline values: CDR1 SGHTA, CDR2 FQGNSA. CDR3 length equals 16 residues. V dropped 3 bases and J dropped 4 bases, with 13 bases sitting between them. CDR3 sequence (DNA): TGTGCCAGCAGCTTTGTGGCGGTATTATATAATTCACCCCTCCACTTT. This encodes CASSFVAVLYNSPLHF.

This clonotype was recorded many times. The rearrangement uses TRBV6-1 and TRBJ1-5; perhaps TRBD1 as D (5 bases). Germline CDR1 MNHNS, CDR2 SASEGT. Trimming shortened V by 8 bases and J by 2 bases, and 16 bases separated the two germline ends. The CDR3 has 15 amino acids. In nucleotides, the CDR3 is TGTGCCAGCGGTTTAGCGGGGGGTGGCAATCAGCCCCAGCATTTT. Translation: CASGLAGGGNQPQHF.